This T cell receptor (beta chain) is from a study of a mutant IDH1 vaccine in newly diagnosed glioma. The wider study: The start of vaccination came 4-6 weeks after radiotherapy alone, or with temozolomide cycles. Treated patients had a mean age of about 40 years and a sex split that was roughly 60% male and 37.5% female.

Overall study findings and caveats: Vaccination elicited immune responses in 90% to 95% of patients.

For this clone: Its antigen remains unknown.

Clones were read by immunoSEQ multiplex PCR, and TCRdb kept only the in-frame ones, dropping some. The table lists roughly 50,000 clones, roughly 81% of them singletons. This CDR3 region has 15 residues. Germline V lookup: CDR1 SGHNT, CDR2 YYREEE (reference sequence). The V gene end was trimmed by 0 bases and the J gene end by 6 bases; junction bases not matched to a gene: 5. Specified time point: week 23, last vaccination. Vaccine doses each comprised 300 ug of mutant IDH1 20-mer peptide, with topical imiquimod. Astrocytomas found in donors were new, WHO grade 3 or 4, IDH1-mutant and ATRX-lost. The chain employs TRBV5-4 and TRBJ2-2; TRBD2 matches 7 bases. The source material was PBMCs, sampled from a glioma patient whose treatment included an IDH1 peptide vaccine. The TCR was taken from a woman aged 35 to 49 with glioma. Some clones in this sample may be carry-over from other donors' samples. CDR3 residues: CASSLALGGSGELFF. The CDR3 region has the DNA TGTGCCAGCAGCTTGGCCCTGGGAGGGTCCGGGGAGCTGTTTTTT.